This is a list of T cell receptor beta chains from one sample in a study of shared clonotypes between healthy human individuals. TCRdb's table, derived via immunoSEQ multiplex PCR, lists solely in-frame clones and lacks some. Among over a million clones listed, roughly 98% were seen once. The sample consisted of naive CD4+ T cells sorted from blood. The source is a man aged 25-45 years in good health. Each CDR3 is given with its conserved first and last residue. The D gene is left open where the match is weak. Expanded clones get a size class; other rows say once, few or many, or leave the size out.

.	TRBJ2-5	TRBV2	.	TGTGCCATCCCCGGGAGACGGGAGACCCAGTACTTC	CAIPGRRETQYF
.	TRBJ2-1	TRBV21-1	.	TGTGCCAGCAGCAAGCTGAGTGGTGAGGAGTTCTTC	CASSKLSGEEFF
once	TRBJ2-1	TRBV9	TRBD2	TGTGCCAGCAGCGATACTAGCGGGGATTACAATGAGCAGTTCTTC	CASSDTSGDYNEQFF
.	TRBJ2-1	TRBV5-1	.	TGCGCCAGCAGCTTCTATTCGGGACGCCGAGCATTCTCCTACAATGAGCAGTTCTTC	CASSFYSGRRAFSYNEQFF
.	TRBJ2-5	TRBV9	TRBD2	TGTGCCAGCAGCGTAGGGACTAGGGTTGAGGAGACCCAGTACTTC	CASSVGTRVEETQYF
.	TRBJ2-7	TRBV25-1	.	TGTGCCAGCAGTGGGGCTACCCCCTACGAGCAGTACTTC	CASSGATPYEQYF
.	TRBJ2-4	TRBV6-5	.	TGTGCCAGCAGACAGGGCGGCAAAAACATTCAGTACTTC	CASRQGGKNIQYF
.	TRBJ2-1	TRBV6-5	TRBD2	TGTGCCAGCAGTTACTCGCTGGCGGGAGGGTACAATGAGCAGTTCTTC	CASSYSLAGGYNEQFF
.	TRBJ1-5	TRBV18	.	TGTGCCAGCTCACCAGCGGGGCAGCCCCAGCATTTT	CASSPAGQPQHF
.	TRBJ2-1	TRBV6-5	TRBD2	TGTGCCAGCAGGCCCCGGACTAGCATCGACAATGAGCAGTTCTTC	CASRPRTSIDNEQFF
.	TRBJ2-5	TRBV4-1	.	TGCGCCAGCAGCCAAGACGACACCTTCCAAGAGACCCAGTACTTC	CASSQDDTFQETQYF
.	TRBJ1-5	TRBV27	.	TGTGCCAGCAGCCTCAATCAGCCCCAGCATTTT	CASSLNQPQHF
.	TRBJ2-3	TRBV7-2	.	TGTGCCAGCAGCTTGCGTGCGGCCACAGATACGCAGTATTTT	CASSLRAATDTQYF
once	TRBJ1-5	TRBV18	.	TGTGCCAGCTCACCCGTAAGCAGTCCTTGGGAGGGGCAGCCCCAGCATTTT	CASSPVSSPWEGQPQHF
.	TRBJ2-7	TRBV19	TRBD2	TGTGCCAGTCAAGGGACTAGCGATTCCTACGAGCAGTACTTC	CASQGTSDSYEQYF
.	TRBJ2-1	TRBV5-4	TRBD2	TGTGCCAGCAGCTTCAGACTAGCGGGAGCAGGCAATGAGCAGTTCTTC	CASSFRLAGAGNEQFF
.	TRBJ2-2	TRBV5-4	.	TGTGCCAGCAGCTTGGTCGGCAGGGGAGGTCTCGGGGAGCTGTTTTTT	CASSLVGRGGLGELFF
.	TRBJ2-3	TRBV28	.	TGTGCCAGTGGTATCACGAGCACAGATACGCAGTATTTT	CASGITSTDTQYF
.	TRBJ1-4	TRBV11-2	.	TGTGCCAGCGGCAAACAGGGCAGCACTAATGAAAAACTGTTTTTT	CASGKQGSTNEKLFF
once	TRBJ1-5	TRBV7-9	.	TGTGCCAGCAGTCAAGGGTTAGGCACCTATAGCAATCAGCCCCAGCATTTT	CASSQGLGTYSNQPQHF
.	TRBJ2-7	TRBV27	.	TGTGCCAGCAGTTTAACGGACAGCACCGAGCAGTACTTC	CASSLTDSTEQYF
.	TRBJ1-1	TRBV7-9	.	TGTGCCAGCAGCTTAGTGTTCGACAGCAAAGGCGAGGAAGCTTTCTTT	CASSLVFDSKGEEAFF
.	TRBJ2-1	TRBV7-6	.	TGTGCCAGCAGCTTGATGGCGGGGACATACAATGAGCAGTTCTTC	CASSLMAGTYNEQFF
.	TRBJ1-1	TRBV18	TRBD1	TGTGCCAGCTCACCACTTCCGAACCGTGGACAGGGGGCCGGAGAGAGAACTGAAGCTTTCTTT	CASSPLPNRGQGAGERTEAFF
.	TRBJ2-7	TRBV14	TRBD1	TGTGCCAGCAGCCGCAGGGACAGTAATTACGAGCAGTACTTC	CASSRRDSNYEQYF
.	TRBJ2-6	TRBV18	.	TGTGCCAGCTCACGAGTCCCGAACTCTGGGGCCAACGTCCTGACTTTC	CASSRVPNSGANVLTF
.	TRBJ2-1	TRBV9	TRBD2	TGTGCCAGCAGCGCAGCAGGGCGGCTAGCGGGGCAGAGCTCCTACAATGAGCAGTTCTTC	CASSAAGRLAGQSSYNEQFF
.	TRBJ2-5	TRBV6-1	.	TGTGCCAGCAGTGAAGTTCCAGGGGGGGAGACCCAGTACTTC	CASSEVPGGETQYF
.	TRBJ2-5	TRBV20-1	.	TGCAGTCCGAGCTTGGTAGAGACCCAGTACTTC	CSPSLVETQYF